What follows describes a single T cell receptor beta chain. These data come from a study of cytomegalovirus exposure and HLA in healthy donors. Trimming removed 3 bases from V and 2 bases from J; junction bases left unmatched: 1. CDR3 length: 15 residues. Germline CDR1 and CDR2: MRHNA and SNTAGT. PCR used 60 Vbeta primers and 13 Jbeta primers. Assay: immunoSEQ multiplex PCR; the TCRdb copy retains only in-frame clones and omits some. The sample carries under 250,000 clones, 70% to 80% recorded once. Sequencing was performed on PBMCs. This TCR was sampled from a male donor in good health and CMV-seronegative. The V gene is TRBV6-4, the J gene TRBJ2-3; 11 bases map to TRBD2. The CDR3 DNA reads as TGTGCCAGCAGTGAACTAGCGGGAGCCACAGATACGCAGTATTTT. Its protein is CASSELAGATDTQYF.